This record covers a single T cell receptor beta chain. Its specificity is not known. The CDR3 contains 13 residues. Germline V gene data show CDR1 as MGHDK and CDR2 as SYGVNS. V dropped 3 bases and J dropped 1 base, with 6 bases sitting between them. This sample is drawn from a study of radiation and T cells in renal cell carcinoma. Time point of the sample: baseline pretreatment blood. Treatment denoted: 15 Gy SBRT to primary tumor, nephrectomy 4 weeks later. Broader study findings: No pretreatment tumor biopsies were available for baseline clonotypes. In blood, top tumor clones expanded by 2 weeks, shrinking by 4.

The protocol was immunoSEQ multiplex PCR, while the TCRdb copy is restricted to in-frame clones and leaves out a portion. The repertoire holds 150,000 or so clones, with 70% to 90% as singletons. This receptor was obtained from a woman in her 50s with renal cell carcinoma. The chain combines TRBV25-1 with TRBJ1-1; no clear D gene. Material: blood, obtained from a patient whose treatment included radiotherapy and nephrectomy. CDR3 sequence reads: CASSEGGNTEAFF. CDR3 coding DNA: TGTGCCAGCAGTGAGGGCGGGAACACTGAAGCTTTCTTT.